Below, 6 T cell receptor beta chains from the same sample are listed, as sequenced in a study of blood T cell repertoires in COVID-19. Measured with immunoSEQ multiplex PCR; TCRdb has only the in-frame clones, and not every one. The data contain tens of thousands of clones, 79% of them singletons. The specimen sequenced was peripheral blood. The receptors come from an elderly woman with acute or convalescent COVID-19.

The chain joins TRBV7-2 to TRBJ1-5, with a possible D match to TRBD1 (6 bases). Germline CDR1 reads SGHTA; CDR2 reads FQGNSA. Trimming took off 0 bases at V and 6 bases at J, with 15 bases between the two ends. The CDR3 loop spans 16 amino acids. The CDR3 DNA is TGTGCCAGCAGCTTAGCCCTCTCGGGGGGCCTTCAGCCCCAGCATTTT. Translation gives CASSLALSGGLQPQHF.

The V call is TRBV10-1, the J call TRBJ1-1; unclear D gene. CDR1 is WNHNN and CDR2 is SYGVQD in the germline V gene (reference sequence). Trimming pared 3 bases from V and 0 bases from J, leaving 5 bases between. This CDR3 spans 13 amino acids. CDR3 loop: CASSESLNTEAFF. CDR3 nucleotides: TGCGCCAGCAGTGAAAGCTTGAACACTGAAGCTTTCTTT.

The rearrangement uses TRBV25-1 and TRBJ1-2; D is ambiguous. Per germline, CDR1 MGHDK and CDR2 SYGVNS. V was clipped by 3 bases and J by 13 bases, with 24 bases between them. The CDR3 covers 15 residues. CDR3 in DNA: TGTGCCAGCAGTGACCCACGAGTGAGTGGTAGTCTTGTCACCTTC. Its translation: CASSDPRVSGSLVTF.

The J gene is TRBJ2-1, the V gene TRBV5-1; the match to TRBD1 covers 10 bases. CDR3 length: 16 amino acids. The ends lost 0 bases at V and 8 bases at J; junction bases unmatched: 8. Germline-derived CDR1 and CDR2 are SGHRS and YFSETQ. This CDR3 is CASSLGVGTGVDEQFF. The CDR3 DNA sequence: TGCGCCAGCAGCTTGGGGGTTGGGACAGGGGTTGATGAGCAGTTCTTC. The full variable domain, completed using reference TRBV5-1 and TRBJ2-1, is KAGVTQTPRYLIKTRGQQVTLSCSPISGHRSVSWYQQTPGQGLQFLFEYFSETQRNKGNFPGRFSGRQFSNSRSEMNVSTLELGDSALYLCASSLGVGTGVDEQFFGPGTRLTVL.

V is TRBV30 and J is TRBJ1-1; D is possibly TRBD1 (5 bases). CDR1 and CDR2 (germline): GTSNPN, SVGIG (reference sequence). Between the trimmed V and J ends, which lost 3 bases and 0 bases, there was a span of 8 bases. The CDR3 covers 13 residues. The CDR3 region has the DNA TGTGCCTGGAGAATACAGGTGAACACTGAAGCTTTCTTT. Protein product: CAWRIQVNTEAFF.

The rearrangement uses TRBV7-8 and TRBJ1-5; D is ambiguous. The V gene's germline CDR1 is SGHVS and CDR2 FQNEAQ. Trimming removed 1 base at V and 4 bases at J, with 5 bases between. The CDR3 loop spans 13 amino acids. The CDR3 loop reads CASSLVQNQPQHF. CDR3 DNA: TGTGCCAGCAGCTTAGTTCAGAATCAGCCCCAGCATTTT.